This T cell receptor beta chain was sequenced in a study of Tregs in tolerant kidney transplant recipients. Study details: Sorting of CD4+CD25+CD127- cells followed approximately three-day belatacept mixed lymphocyte reactions, sometimes with roughly 5-day graft donor restimulation.

The method was immunoSEQ multiplex PCR; TCRdb's version includes in-frame clones alone and lacks a portion of them. This sample has fewer than 45,000 clones, with less than 97% found just once. The CDR3 consists of 15 residues. V was clipped by 3 bases and J by 2 bases, with 11 bases between them. Germline CDR1 is LNHDA and CDR2 is SQIVND (reference sequence). A note on this clone: What it recognizes is unknown.

The TCR was taken from a human donor in good health. The rearrangement links TRBV19 to TRBJ2-1; D is perhaps TRBD2 (6 bases). Sequenced material: Tregs from blood cultured with allogeneic cells. CDR3 sequence: CASSIGGNPYNEQFF. The DNA of the CDR3 is TGTGCCAGTAGTATTGGAGGGAATCCCTACAATGAGCAGTTCTTC.